This T cell receptor beta chain is from a study of T-cell reconstitution after alpha-beta-depleted transplantation in children. The V gene lost 0 bases and the J gene lost 6 bases, with 5 bases spanning the gap. The CDR3 consists of 13 residues. Germline V gene sequence: CDR1 LGHNA, CDR2 YNFKEQ. As it was prepared, the TCRbeta library received unique molecular identifiers. TCRdb re-called the PCR reads through MiXCR, storing one row per CDR3 protein. Here the sample spans 100,000 or so distinct CDR3 sequences, 9% to 15% being singletons. In its sample, this clonotype was seen a few times. The clonotype originates from a human donor who donated a stem cell graft to a child with inherited bone marrow failure. Sequencing used PBMCs from the stem cell graft donor, obtained from the stem cell graft. The J gene is TRBJ1-4, the V gene TRBV4-2; unclear D gene. In DNA, the CDR3 is TGTGCCAGCAGCCAAGATCGGGATGAAAAACTGTTTTTT. As protein: CASSQDRDEKLFF.